The 17 T cell receptor beta chains below were found in one sample sequenced in a study of T cell responses to AZD1222 COVID-19 vaccine. Sequencing was performed with immunoSEQ multiplex PCR; in TCRdb, only in-frame clones are kept and a portion is missing. This table has 130,000 to 150,000 clones, nearly 90% appearing once. The sample in question was peripheral blood, obtained 28 days after the second dose of the MenACWY control vaccine. The receptors derive from an adult who received the MenACWY meningococcal vaccine as a control.

This chain uses TRBV10-3 with TRBJ1-3; D might be TRBD1 (5 bases). The CDR3 is made up of 18 amino acids. Germline CDR1 and CDR2: ENHRY and SYGVKD. V lost 3 bases, J lost 0 bases, and 18 bases lay in between. CDR3 sequence: CAISESPGSGGSGNTIYF. CDR3 nucleotide sequence: TGTGCCATCAGTGAATCTCCAGGGTCTGGGGGCTCTGGAAACACCATATATTTT.

J is TRBJ2-1 and V is TRBV19; 14 nucleotides match TRBD2. Germline V gene lookup returns CDR1 LNHDA and CDR2 SQIVND (reference sequence). The CDR3 has 16 residues. The ends lost 6 bases at V and 4 bases at J; junction bases unmatched: 5. In DNA form, the CDR3 reads TGTGCCAGTAGAAGACTAGCGGGAGGGGAGTACAATGAGCAGTTCTTC. Translation gives CASRRLAGGEYNEQFF.

The rearrangement links TRBV30 to TRBJ2-7; D may be TRBD1 (6 bases). V lost 3 bases and J 2 bases, leaving 8 bases between the germline ends. This CDR3 is 12 amino acids long. Germline V gives CDR1 GTSNPN, CDR2 SVGIG (reference sequence). The CDR3 nucleotides read TGTGCCTGGAGCCGGGACACCTACGAGCAGTACTTC. Translating it yields CAWSRDTYEQYF.

This rearrangement joins TRBV6-2 or TRBV6-3 to TRBJ2-1, with D possibly being TRBD1 (6 bases). This CDR3 contains 15 residues. The V gene lost 6 bases and the J gene lost 8 bases, with 20 bases spanning the gap. Germline V gene sequence: CDR1 MNHEY, CDR2 SVGEGT. CDR3 DNA sequence: TGTGCCAGCAGCAAGCAGGGGTCTTTTAGGGATGAGCAGTTCTTC. The encoded protein is CASSKQGSFRDEQFF.

The V and J genes are TRBV28 and TRBJ1-2; no definite D call. Germline assignment: CDR1 MDHEN and CDR2 SYDVKM. V gave up 7 bases and J gave up 4 bases, with 13 bases separating them. CDR3 length equals 13 residues. CDR3 loop: CASITRGGYGYTF. DNA of the CDR3: TGTGCCAGCATCACCCGGGGAGGCTATGGCTACACCTTC.

This clone was detected once. This chain uses TRBV27 with TRBJ2-5; unclear D gene. The CDR3 contains 14 residues. Between the trimmed V and J ends, which lost 8 bases and 1 base, there was a span of 14 bases. Germline CDR1 reads MNHEY; CDR2 reads SMNVEV (reference sequence). CDR3 in amino acids: CASRLGWAQETQYF. CDR3 nucleotide sequence: TGTGCCAGCCGCCTCGGGTGGGCCCAAGAGACCCAGTACTTC.

The chain joins TRBV2 to TRBJ2-1, with a possible D match to TRBD1 (5 bases). This CDR3 has 15 amino acids. CDR1 and CDR2 (germline): SNHLY, FYNNEI. Trimming removed 4 bases from V and 12 bases from J, with 22 bases in between. CDR3 protein: CASSVGQLGLVSQFF. CDR3 sequence (DNA): TGTGCCAGCAGTGTGGGGCAGCTAGGCTTGGTATCGCAGTTCTTC.

The chain employs TRBV30 and TRBJ1-1; 7 nucleotides align to TRBD1. This CDR3 is built from 13 residues. After removal of 2 bases from V and 5 bases from J, the junction contained 5 bases not matched to a gene. Germline V gives CDR1 GTSNPN, CDR2 SVGIG (reference sequence). As DNA, the CDR3 is TGTGCCTGGAGTCTCTCAGGGGGGACTGAAGCTTTCTTT. The encoded protein is CAWSLSGGTEAFF.

The rearrangement uses TRBV12-3 or TRBV12-4 and TRBJ1-2; D is unclear. The CDR3 has 11 residues. V gave up 4 bases and J gave up 4 bases, with 4 bases separating them. The CDR3 DNA sequence: TGTGCCAGCAGTTCTATCTATGGCTACACCTTC. As protein: CASSSIYGYTF.

The V call is TRBV7-2, the J call TRBJ1-2, with D perhaps matching TRBD1 (5 bases). From germline, CDR1 is SGHTA and CDR2 FQGNSA. The CDR3 runs 15 residues. Trimming removed 3 bases at V and 1 base at J, with 12 bases between. The CDR3 region is CASSFLGPINYGYTF. As DNA, the CDR3 is TGTGCCAGCAGCTTTCTGGGACCCATTAACTATGGCTACACCTTC.

This chain uses TRBV6-1 with TRBJ1-2; D ambiguous. The V gene's germline CDR1 is MNHNS and CDR2 SASEGT. This CDR3 is built from 15 residues. V was cut by 2 bases and J by 0 bases, with 10 bases left in between. The CDR3: CASSEIVGTNYGYTF. DNA of the CDR3: TGTGCCAGCAGTGAAATCGTTGGGACTAACTATGGCTACACCTTC.

This sequence joins TRBV5-1 and TRBJ2-5, with TRBD2 identical over 9 bases. V shed 0 bases and J 3 bases; nucleotides not matched to a gene: 6. Germline lookup yields CDR1 SGHRS and CDR2 YFSETQ. The length of the CDR3 is 16 residues. DNA for the CDR3: TGCGCCAGCAGCTTGGGGTTGGCGGGAGGGGAAGAGACCCAGTACTTC. Translated, it gives CASSLGLAGGEETQYF.

This sequence joins TRBV27 and TRBJ1-5, with D maybe TRBD1 (6 bases). Deletions cut 6 bases from V and 0 bases from J, with 12 bases between. Germline V gene data show CDR1 as MNHEY and CDR2 as SMNVEV (reference sequence). The CDR3 contains 15 residues. CDR3 region: CASRRTVNSNQPQHF. The CDR3 nucleotides are TGTGCCAGCAGACGGACAGTTAATAGCAATCAGCCCCAGCATTTT.

The chain couples TRBV3-1 (or the pseudogene TRBV3-2) to TRBJ1-1, with D unresolved. The CDR3 is made up of 13 amino acids. Germline V gene sequence: CDR1 LGHDT, CDR2 YNNKEL (reference sequence). With 4 bases removed from V and 2 bases from J, the gap between germline ends came to 8 bases. CDR3 in DNA: TGTGCCAGCAGCCGGGCTCTTAACACTGAAGCTTTCTTT. Its protein is CASSRALNTEAFF.

This chain uses TRBV18 with TRBJ1-1, with D unclear. The CDR3 runs to 14 residues. Germline assignment: CDR1 KGHSH and CDR2 LQKENI. Trimming cost V 5 bases and J 0 bases, with 10 bases left between them. CDR3 residues: CASSEGVMNTEAFF. The CDR3 DNA sequence: TGTGCCAGCTCAGAAGGAGTCATGAACACTGAAGCTTTCTTT.

This clone appeared once. Here the CDR3 reads CASSHRQGANTGELFF. The CDR3 bases are TGCGCCAGCAGCCACCGACAGGGGGCGAACACCGGGGAGCTGTTTTTT. This chain connects TRBV4-3 to TRBJ2-2, with TRBD1 matching over 9 bases. V lost 3 bases to trimming and J lost 0 bases; unmatched junction nucleotides: 2. This CDR3 is built from 16 residues. The V gene's germline CDR1 is LGHNA and CDR2 YSLEER.

The J gene is TRBJ1-2, the V gene TRBV6-4; no clear D gene. Germline V gene sequence: CDR1 MRHNA, CDR2 SNTAGT. The V end lost 5 bases, the J end lost 8 bases, and 15 bases lay between the germline ends. The CDR3 consists of 13 residues. CDR3 sequence: CASSSSESGGYTF. The CDR3 region has the DNA TGTGCCAGCAGTAGTTCGGAGTCCGGGGGCTACACCTTC.